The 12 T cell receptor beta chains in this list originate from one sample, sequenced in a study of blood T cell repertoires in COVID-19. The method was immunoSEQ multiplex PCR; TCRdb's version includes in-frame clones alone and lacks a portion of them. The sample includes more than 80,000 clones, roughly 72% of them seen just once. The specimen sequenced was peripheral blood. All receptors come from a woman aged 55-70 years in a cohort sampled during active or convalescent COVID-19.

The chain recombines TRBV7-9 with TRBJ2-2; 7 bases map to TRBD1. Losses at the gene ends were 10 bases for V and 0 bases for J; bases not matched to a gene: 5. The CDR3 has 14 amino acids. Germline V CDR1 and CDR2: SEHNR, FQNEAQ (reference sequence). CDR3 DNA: TGTGCCATCACCGGGACAGCGAACACCGGGGAGCTGTTTTTT. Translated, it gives CAITGTANTGELFF.

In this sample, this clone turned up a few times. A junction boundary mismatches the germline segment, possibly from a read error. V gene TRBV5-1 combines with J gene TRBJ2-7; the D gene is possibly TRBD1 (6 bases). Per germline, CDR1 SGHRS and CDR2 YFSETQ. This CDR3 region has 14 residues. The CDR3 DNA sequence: TGCGCCAGCAGCTTGGTACAGGGCTCCCACGAGCAGTACTTC. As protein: CASSLVQGSHEQYF.

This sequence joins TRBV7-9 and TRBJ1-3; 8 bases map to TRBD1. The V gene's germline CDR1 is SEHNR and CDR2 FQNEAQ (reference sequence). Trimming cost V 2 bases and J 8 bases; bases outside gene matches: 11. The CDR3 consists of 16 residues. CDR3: CASSLPRGQSVDTIYF. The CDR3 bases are TGTGCCAGCAGCTTACCCAGGGGGCAATCGGTGGACACCATATATTTT.

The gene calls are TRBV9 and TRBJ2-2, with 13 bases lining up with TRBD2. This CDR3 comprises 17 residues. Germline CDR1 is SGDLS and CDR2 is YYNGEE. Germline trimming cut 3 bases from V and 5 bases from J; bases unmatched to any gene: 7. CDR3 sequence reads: CASSAPGLAGRTGELFF. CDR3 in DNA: TGTGCCAGCAGCGCCCCGGGACTAGCGGGGCGAACCGGGGAGCTGTTTTTT.

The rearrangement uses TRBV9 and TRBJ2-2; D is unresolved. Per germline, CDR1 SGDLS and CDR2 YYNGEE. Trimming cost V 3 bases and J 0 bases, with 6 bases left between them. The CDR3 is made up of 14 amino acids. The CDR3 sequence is CASSATPNTGELFF. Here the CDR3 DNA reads TGTGCCAGCAGCGCCACACCGAACACCGGGGAGCTGTTTTTT.

In nucleotides, the CDR3 is TGTGCCAGCAGTTCGATAGGGAGACTCTCCTACGAGCAGTACTTC. Translation: CASSSIGRLSYEQYF. The V call is TRBV6-2 or TRBV6-3, the J call TRBJ2-7, with D perhaps TRBD2 (5 bases). Per germline, CDR1 MNHEY and CDR2 SVGEGT. V was cut by 4 bases and J by 0 bases, with 13 bases left in between. The CDR3 runs to 15 residues.

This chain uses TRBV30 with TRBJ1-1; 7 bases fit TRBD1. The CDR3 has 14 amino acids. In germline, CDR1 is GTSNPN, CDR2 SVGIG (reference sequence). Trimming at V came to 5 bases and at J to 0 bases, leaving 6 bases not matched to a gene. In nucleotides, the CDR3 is TGTGCCTGGGAGACAGGGCAGATGAACACTGAAGCTTTCTTT. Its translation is CAWETGQMNTEAFF. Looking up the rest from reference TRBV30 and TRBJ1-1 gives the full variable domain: SQTIHQWPATLVQPVGSPLSLECTVEGTSNPNLYWYRQAAGRGLQLLFYSVGIGQISSEVPQNLSASRPQDRQFILSSKKLLLSDSGFYLCAWETGQMNTEAFFGQGTRLTVV.

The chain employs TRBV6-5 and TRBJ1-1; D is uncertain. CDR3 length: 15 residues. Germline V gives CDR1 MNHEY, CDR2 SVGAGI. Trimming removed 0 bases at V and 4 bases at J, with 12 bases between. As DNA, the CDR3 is TGTGCCAGCAGTTACTCCTGGGAGGGAAGCACTGAAGCTTTCTTT. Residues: CASSYSWEGSTEAFF.

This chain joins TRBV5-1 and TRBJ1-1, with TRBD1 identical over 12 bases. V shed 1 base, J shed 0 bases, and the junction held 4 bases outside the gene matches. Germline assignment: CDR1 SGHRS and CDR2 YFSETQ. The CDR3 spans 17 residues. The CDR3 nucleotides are TGCGCCAGCAGCTTGTGGGGACAGGGGGCATTGAACACTGAAGCTTTCTTT. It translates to CASSLWGQGALNTEAFF.

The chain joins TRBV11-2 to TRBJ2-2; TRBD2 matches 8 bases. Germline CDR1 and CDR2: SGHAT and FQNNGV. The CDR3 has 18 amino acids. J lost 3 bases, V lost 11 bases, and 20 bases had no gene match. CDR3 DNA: TGTGCCCCCAGCTTCGGGCAATGGACCGGGGGGGACACCGGGGAGCTGTTTTTT. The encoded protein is CAPSFGQWTGGDTGELFF.

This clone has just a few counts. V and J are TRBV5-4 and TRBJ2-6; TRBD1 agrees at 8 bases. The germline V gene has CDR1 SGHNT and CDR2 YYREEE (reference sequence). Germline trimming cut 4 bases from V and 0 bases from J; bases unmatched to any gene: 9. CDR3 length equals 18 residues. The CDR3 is CASSTSRDRSSGANVLTF. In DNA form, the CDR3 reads TGTGCCAGCAGCACGAGTCGGGACAGGAGCTCTGGGGCCAACGTCCTGACTTTC. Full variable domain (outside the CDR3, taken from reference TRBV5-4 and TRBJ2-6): ETGVTQSPTHLIKTRGQQVTLRCSSQSGHNTVSWYQQALGQGPQFIFQYYREEENGRGNFPPRFSGLQFPNYSSELNVNALELDDSALYLCASSTSRDRSSGANVLTFGAGSRLTVL.

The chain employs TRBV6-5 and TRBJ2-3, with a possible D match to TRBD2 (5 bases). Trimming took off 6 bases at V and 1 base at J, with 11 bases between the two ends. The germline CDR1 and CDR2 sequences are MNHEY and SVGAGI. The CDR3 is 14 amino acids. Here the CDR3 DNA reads TGTGCCAGCAGACTAGGATCCCGCACAGATACGCAGTATTTT. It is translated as CASRLGSRTDTQYF.